This TCR beta chain was obtained from a study of PD-1 blockade in mismatch repair-deficient tumors. At the level of the study: Enrolled about 2013-2016, patients had progressing, pretreated mismatch repair-deficient cancers of about twelve types.

This clone was recorded once. TCRs were sequenced from a few patients responding to pembrolizumab. Produced via immunoSEQ multiplex PCR; TCRdb's table is partial and in-frame only. This sample has under 150,000 clones, with approximately 91% found just once. The receptor comes from an adult with mismatch repair-deficient cancer. The sequences come from peripheral blood, collected 72 weeks after starting pembrolizumab.

The CDR3 protein is CASSFTSGFTYEQYF. Here the CDR3 DNA reads TGTGCCAGTAGTTTTACTAGCGGGTTTACCTACGAGCAGTACTTC. The rearrangement uses TRBV19 and TRBJ2-7; 9 bases match TRBD2. V shed 5 bases, J shed 2 bases, and the junction held 7 bases outside the gene matches. This CDR3 has 15 residues. Germline V gene lookup returns CDR1 LNHDA and CDR2 SQIVND (reference sequence).